The 12 T cell receptor beta chains in this list originate from one sample, sequenced in a study of blood T cell repertoires in COVID-19. The repertoire was sequenced with immunoSEQ multiplex PCR; TCRdb's copy has only in-frame clones and lacks some. The table includes some 87,000 clones, approximately 86% detected once. Sequences were obtained from peripheral blood. Receptor source: a woman between 70 and 85 years old with active or convalescent COVID-19.

The chain recombines TRBV7-9 with TRBJ1-4, with 9 bases identical to TRBD1. The V segment lost 6 bases and the J segment 6 bases; nucleotides outside the gene matches: 14. The CDR3 runs to 17 residues. Germline CDR1 SEHNR, CDR2 FQNEAQ (reference sequence). CDR3 DNA: TGTGCCAGCAGAAAAATTCCCCTGAGGGACAGGGATGAAAAACTGTTTTTT. It specifies CASRKIPLRDRDEKLFF.

The chain joins TRBV18 to TRBJ2-5, with 7 bases fitting TRBD1. Germline values: CDR1 KGHSH, CDR2 LQKENI. CDR3 length: 13 residues. V was clipped by 6 bases and J by 5 bases; unmatched bases: 6. CDR3 region: CASSLDRVETQYF. The CDR3 DNA follows: TGTGCCAGCTCCTTAGACAGGGTGGAGACCCAGTACTTC.

The J gene is TRBJ2-7, the V gene TRBV5-4; a possible D gene is TRBD1 (6 bases). The CDR3 contains 14 residues. V was cut by 4 bases and J by 0 bases, with 11 bases left in between. The V gene's germline CDR1 is SGHNT and CDR2 YYREEE (reference sequence). CDR3 residues: CASSPGQNSYEQYF. In nucleotides, the CDR3 is TGTGCCAGCAGCCCCGGACAGAACTCCTACGAGCAGTACTTC.

CDR3 DNA: TGTGCCAGCAGCTTGGGACAGGAAGTCTTTGGCTACACCTTC. It specifies CASSLGQEVFGYTF. The chain uses TRBV5-4 and TRBJ1-2, with D possibly being TRBD1 (6 bases). In germline, CDR1 is SGHNT, CDR2 YYREEE (reference sequence). Trimming took 0 bases from V and 7 from J, leaving 13 bases between them. This CDR3 contains 14 residues.

This clone has only a few counts. The chain joins TRBV12-3 or TRBV12-4 to TRBJ1-2, with a tentative D call TRBD1 (5 bases). The CDR3 has 13 amino acids. Trimming left V 3 bases short and J 8 bases short, with 13 bases between. The DNA of the CDR3 is TGTGCCAGCAGTTTTCAGGGAAGCGACGGCTACACCTTC. It encodes CASSFQGSDGYTF.

This chain joins TRBV11-2 and TRBJ2-3; perhaps TRBD2 as D (6 bases). Germline CDR1 and CDR2: SGHAT and FQNNGV. The CDR3 loop spans 16 amino acids. Deletions cut 0 bases from V and 9 bases from J, with 19 bases between. The CDR3 DNA reads TGTGCCAGCAGCTTAGAAGGTGGCGGGGTGAGCGGGACGCAGTATTTT. It encodes CASSLEGGGVSGTQYF.

The J gene is TRBJ1-5, the V gene TRBV3-1 (or the pseudogene TRBV3-2); TRBD1 agrees at 7 bases. The CDR3 extends over 14 amino acids. The trim removed 5 bases at V and 7 bases at J, leaving 8 bases unmatched. CDR1 is LGHDT and CDR2 is YNNKEL in the germline V gene (reference sequence). CDR3 sequence: CASSFDRARQPQHF. For the CDR3, the DNA is TGTGCCAGCAGCTTCGACAGGGCCCGCCAGCCCCAGCATTTT.

The CDR3 bases are TGTGCCAGCAGGCCTCAGGGAAATTCACCCCTCCACTTT. The encoded protein is CASRPQGNSPLHF. This chain joins TRBV6-5 and TRBJ1-6; maybe TRBD1 (5 bases). V was cut by 6 bases and J by 7 bases, with 10 bases left in between. Germline CDR1 and CDR2: MNHEY and SVGAGI. CDR3 length equals 13 residues.

CDR3 in DNA: TGTGCCAGCAGCGCCCGGACAGGGGATAACACTGAAGCTTTCTTT. Protein product: CASSARTGDNTEAFF. This chain links TRBV5-5 with TRBJ1-1, with 9 bases aligning to TRBD1. The CDR3 consists of 15 residues. Losses at the gene ends were 4 bases for V and 2 bases for J; bases not matched to a gene: 6. Germline lookup yields CDR1 SGHKS and CDR2 YYEKEE (reference sequence).

The chain uses TRBV9 and TRBJ2-3; 7 positions match TRBD1. Germline V gene lookup returns CDR1 SGDLS and CDR2 YYNGEE. CDR3 length: 15 amino acids. J gave up 5 bases and V 4 bases, and 10 bases lay outside the gene matches. CDR3 in DNA: TGTGCCAGCAGCACCTCGACAGGGTGGCAAGATACGCAGTATTTT. Protein: CASSTSTGWQDTQYF.

The chain links TRBV7-8 to TRBJ1-1; D remains unclear. The CDR3 is made up of 14 amino acids. CDR1 is SGHVS and CDR2 is FQNEAQ in the germline V gene. V was pared by 5 bases and J by 1 base, with 11 bases between. The CDR3 region is CASSHDRGNTEAFF. The CDR3, as DNA: TGTGCCAGCAGCCATGACCGGGGGAACACTGAAGCTTTCTTT.

This chain uses TRBV28 with TRBJ1-2, with 10 bases fitting TRBD1. This CDR3 is built from 14 residues. Per germline, CDR1 MDHEN and CDR2 SYDVKM. The junction had 8 bases not matched to a gene; V was cut back by 5 bases and J by 8 bases. As DNA, the CDR3 is TGTGCCAGCAGTCTGACAGGGGGCGTGGGCGGCTACACCTTC. Protein product: CASSLTGGVGGYTF.